This TCR beta chain comes out of a study of T cells in women clearing cervical HPV infection. With respect to this clone: The CDR3 extends 3 residues past the end of the read, so its final part is completed from the germline J gene.

The CDR3 totals 14 residues. Germline V CDR1 and CDR2: SGHRS, YFSETQ. The V and J ends lost 2 bases and 7 bases respectively, with 10 bases between them. TCRdb keeps only in-frame clones here, not all; method: immunoSEQ multiplex PCR. The repertoire shows some 11,000 clones; the top ten hold 20% to 25%. The specimen sequenced was blood buffy coat. This clonotype was sampled from a woman between 18 and 70 years old with a cervical HPV16 infection that either progressed to CIN3+ or cleared (not recorded which). The chain carries TRBV5-1 and TRBJ1-6; a weak D match, TRBD1 (5 bases). The CDR3 here is CASSFDSRNSPLHF. CDR3 DNA (partial): TGCGCCAGCAGCTTCGACAGCCGGAATTCACCC.